A single sample gave rise to the 30 T cell receptor beta chains below, sequenced in a study of blood T cell repertoires in COVID-19. TCRdb's copy holds only in-frame clones and misses some; the assay was immunoSEQ multiplex PCR. This sample has hundreds of thousands of clones, with 89% found just once. The material sequenced was PBMCs or T cells enriched from blood (not recorded which). The receptor set was obtained from a woman in her 40s who had recovered from COVID-19.

In this sample, this clone turned up a few times. The rearrangement uses TRBV5-4 and TRBJ2-3; 8 positions match TRBD2. The CDR3 extends over 14 amino acids. Germline CDR1 and CDR2: SGHNT and YYREEE (reference sequence). The J segment lost 6 bases and the V segment lost 4 bases, leaving 7 bases of the junction unmatched. CDR3: CASSHSGSADTQYF. DNA for the CDR3: TGTGCCAGCAGCCACAGCGGGAGTGCCGATACGCAGTATTTT.

In nucleotides, the CDR3 is TGTGCCAGCAGCCAGGCCGGGACAGGTGGAGCTTTCTTT. This sequence encodes CASSQAGTGGAFF. The rearrangement joins TRBV3-1 (or the pseudogene TRBV3-2) to TRBJ1-1; 8 bases line up with TRBD1. The CDR3 has 13 residues. The V gene end was trimmed by 3 bases and the J gene end by 10 bases; junction bases not matched to a gene: 7. Germline assignment: CDR1 LGHDT and CDR2 YNNKEL (reference sequence).

This sequence joins TRBV19 and TRBJ2-7; D remains unclear. The CDR3 has 14 amino acids. CDR1 and CDR2 (germline): LNHDA, SQIVND (reference sequence). V lost 1 base to trimming and J lost 3 bases, with 10 bases between them. CDR3 in amino acids: CASSIGPRSYEQYF. Here the CDR3 DNA reads TGTGCCAGTAGTATAGGCCCGCGTAGCTACGAGCAGTACTTC. The variable domain in full, completed from reference TRBV19 and TRBJ2-7, reads DGGITQSPKYLFRKEGQNVTLSCEQNLNHDAMYWYRQDPGQGLRLIYYSQIVNDFQKGDIAEGYSVSREKKESFPLTVTSAQKNPTAFYLCASSIGPRSYEQYFGPGTRLTVT.

The chain recombines TRBV19 with TRBJ2-2, with D maybe TRBD2 (5 bases). V lost 6 bases and J 1 base, leaving 6 bases between the germline ends. The CDR3 is 13 residues long. Germline CDR1 and CDR2: LNHDA and SQIVND (reference sequence). CDR3 nucleotide sequence: TGTGCCAGTAGCGAGGGGAACACCGGGGAGCTGTTTTTT. Translated, it gives CASSEGNTGELFF.

This clone was seen once. The J gene is TRBJ2-1, the V gene TRBV24-1, with D possibly matching TRBD1 (6 bases). Germline V gene sequence: CDR1 KGHDR, CDR2 SFDVKD. This CDR3 is built from 16 residues. Between the trimmed V and J ends, which lost 8 bases and 0 bases, there was a span of 16 bases. The DNA of the CDR3 is TGTGCCACCACCCTTGGGGGCCTAAACTCCTACAATGAGCAGTTCTTC. It encodes CATTLGGLNSYNEQFF.

The V call is TRBV5-1, the J call TRBJ2-3, with 9 bases matching TRBD2. The V gene's germline CDR1 is SGHRS and CDR2 YFSETQ. V was clipped by 1 base and J by 1 base; unmatched bases: 7. This CDR3 comprises 17 residues. CDR3 DNA sequence: TGCGCCAGCAGCTTGATGTTGGCGGGGGGGGGCACAGATACGCAGTATTTT. Its protein is CASSLMLAGGGTDTQYF.

This clone is a singleton in its sample. V gene TRBV6-5 combines with J gene TRBJ1-1; weak D call: TRBD1 (6 bases). This CDR3 spans 13 amino acids. The germline CDR1 and CDR2 sequences are MNHEY and SVGAGI. The ends were cut back, 6 bases at V and 1 base at J, with 9 bases in the middle. The CDR3 DNA reads as TGTGCCAGCAGACAGACAGGGAACACTGAAGCTTTCTTT. Residues: CASRQTGNTEAFF.

In regard to this clone: Other DNA sequences in this specimen translate into the identical CDR3. This chain connects TRBV4-3 to TRBJ1-1; 11 bases line up with TRBD1. CDR3 length: 14 amino acids. V shed 3 bases and J 5 bases; nucleotides not matched to a gene: 2. Germline V gene lookup returns CDR1 LGHNA and CDR2 YSLEER. CDR3: CASSQDRGRTEAFF. The CDR3 DNA follows: TGCGCCAGCAGCCAGGACAGGGGGCGTACTGAAGCTTTCTTT.

V gene TRBV7-3 combines with J gene TRBJ2-3, with 7 bases aligning to TRBD2. This CDR3 contains 14 residues. CDR1 is SGHTA and CDR2 is FQGTGA in the germline V gene. The J segment lost 6 bases and the V segment lost 2 bases, leaving 5 bases of the junction unmatched. Here the CDR3 reads CASSLLGLGDTQYF. The DNA of the CDR3 is TGTGCCAGCAGCTTACTCGGACTAGGGGATACGCAGTATTTT.

The chain employs TRBV11-3 and TRBJ2-7; perhaps TRBD2 as D (6 bases). This CDR3 is 17 amino acids long. The V end was cut by 0 bases, the J end by 2 bases, with 17 bases between. Germline V gene sequence: CDR1 SGHNT, CDR2 YENEEA. CDR3 bases: TGTGCCAGCAGCTTAGATCGAGACGGGGGTCCCACCTACGAGCAGTACTTC. Translation: CASSLDRDGGPTYEQYF.

This chain joins TRBV30 and TRBJ1-1, with D perhaps TRBD1 (5 bases). The CDR3 extends over 13 amino acids. Trimming took 0 bases from V and 6 from J, leaving 11 bases between them. The germline V gene encodes CDR1 GTSNPN and CDR2 SVGIG (reference sequence). The CDR3 sequence: CAWSVSGDSEAFF. The CDR3 coding sequence is TGTGCCTGGAGTGTAAGTGGGGACTCTGAAGCTTTCTTT.

The sample holds one count of this clone. The chain recombines TRBV19 with TRBJ2-1, with 10 bases identical to TRBD2. Trimming cost V 7 bases and J 4 bases; bases outside gene matches: 10. CDR1 and CDR2 (germline): LNHDA, SQIVND (reference sequence). The CDR3 is 16 amino acids. The CDR3 nucleotides read TGTGCCAGTACCAAAGATAGCGGGAGGAAATACAATGAGCAGTTCTTC. Its translation: CASTKDSGRKYNEQFF.

The chain uses TRBV28 and TRBJ1-6, with D unclear. The germline V gene has CDR1 MDHEN and CDR2 SYDVKM. V was pared by 5 bases and J by 3 bases, with 11 bases between. The CDR3 has 15 residues. CDR3 in DNA: TGTGCCAGCAGTCCCTCGGAGGGCTATAATTCACCCCTCCACTTT. Protein product: CASSPSEGYNSPLHF.

The V and J genes are TRBV13 and TRBJ1-2, with TRBD1 matching over 9 bases. This CDR3 comprises 16 residues. The germline CDR1 and CDR2 sequences are PRHDT and FYEKMQ (reference sequence). V was pared by 1 base and J by 0 bases, with 3 bases of the junction left unmatched. The CDR3 region has the DNA TGTGCCAGCAGCTTAGAGGGACAGGGCGCTAACTATGGCTACACCTTC. It encodes CASSLEGQGANYGYTF.

The chain couples TRBV30 to TRBJ1-2, with D unresolved. The CDR3 consists of 13 residues. V was trimmed by 3 bases and J by 4 bases, leaving 12 bases between them. Germline lookup yields CDR1 GTSNPN and CDR2 SVGIG (reference sequence). The CDR3 sequence: CAWRSRGAYGYTF. CDR3 coding DNA: TGTGCCTGGAGATCCCGGGGTGCCTATGGCTACACCTTC.

The V and J genes are TRBV27 and TRBJ2-7; tentatively, D is TRBD1 (5 bases). V dropped 4 bases and J dropped 2 bases, with 12 bases sitting between them. CDR1 MNHEY and CDR2 SMNVEV come from the germline V gene (reference sequence). CDR3 length equals 14 residues. The chain's CDR3 is CASSSQDPTYEQYF. The CDR3 DNA reads as TGTGCCAGCAGTTCACAGGATCCCACCTACGAGCAGTACTTC.

The table lists this clone with a count of one. The rearrangement joins TRBV19 to TRBJ1-1, with no clear D. The CDR3 spans 14 residues. The V gene lost 3 bases and the J gene lost 5 bases, with 13 bases spanning the gap. Germline loops: CDR1 LNHDA, CDR2 SQIVND (reference sequence). The CDR3 DNA sequence: TGTGCCAGTAGTATGGCTAAAGGGAGAACTGAAGCTTTCTTT. Translating gives CASSMAKGRTEAFF.

A note on this clone: The junction shows a germline mismatch at one end, possibly a read error. This chain joins TRBV18 and TRBJ2-3; D is possibly TRBD2 (5 bases). The CDR3 is 13 residues long. Per the germline V gene, CDR1 is KGHSH and CDR2 is LQKENI. CDR3 bases: TGTGCCAGCTCACCGGAGGATGGGCTAACGCACTATTTT. It translates to CASSPEDGLTHYF. Together with reference TRBV18 and TRBJ2-3, the CDR3 gives the full variable domain: NAGVMQNPRHLVRRRGQEARLRCSPMKGHSHVYWYRQLPEEGLKFMVYLQKENIIDESGMPKERFSAEFPKEGPSILRIQQVVRGDSAAYFCASSPEDGLTHYFGPGTRLTVL.

This sequence joins TRBV7-3 and TRBJ2-1, with 11 bases matching TRBD2. Germline assignment: CDR1 SGHTA and CDR2 FQGTGA. V shed 0 bases, J shed 6 bases, and the junction held 4 bases outside the gene matches. CDR3 length: 16 amino acids. The CDR3 bases are TGTGCCAGCAGCTTAACACCGACTAGCGGGACCAATGAGCAGTTCTTC. It yields the protein CASSLTPTSGTNEQFF.

The gene calls are TRBV7-2 and TRBJ2-3; D call uncertain. This CDR3 has 14 amino acids. Germline CDR1 reads SGHTA; CDR2 reads FQGNSA. V gave up 2 bases and J gave up 3 bases, with 9 bases separating them. The CDR3 DNA reads as TGTGCCAGCAGCTTAAATGCACAGACAGATACGCAGTATTTT. Translated, it gives CASSLNAQTDTQYF.

The genes are TRBV5-1 and TRBJ2-1; 7 bases fit TRBD2. The V and J ends lost 5 bases and 13 bases, in that order; junction bases with no gene match: 6. Germline-derived CDR1 and CDR2 are SGHRS and YFSETQ. The CDR3 loop spans 11 amino acids. The CDR3 reads CASSAGTTQFF. DNA of the CDR3: TGCGCCAGCAGTGCCGGGACTACTCAGTTCTTC.

The chain joins TRBV4-3 to TRBJ2-4, with TRBD2 matching 12 bases. Germline lookup yields CDR1 LGHNA and CDR2 YSLEER. The CDR3 runs to 18 residues. The ends lost 4 bases at V and 4 bases at J; junction bases unmatched: 11. In DNA form, the CDR3 reads TGCGCCAGCAGCCCTGGGGCTAGCGGGGGGGCCGGTAAAAACATTCAGTACTTC. Translation gives CASSPGASGGAGKNIQYF.

V and J are TRBV11-2 and TRBJ1-5; possible D gene TRBD1, 6 bases. Germline CDR1 is SGHAT and CDR2 is FQNNGV. Trimming pared 4 bases from V and 5 bases from J, leaving 9 bases between. This CDR3 comprises 13 residues. The CDR3: CASSSDRDQPQHF. The CDR3 bases are TGTGCCAGCAGCTCGGACAGAGATCAGCCCCAGCATTTT.

This rearrangement joins TRBV19 to TRBJ1-4; D gene uncertain. CDR3 size: 14 residues. V was cut by 7 bases and J by 7 bases, with 16 bases left in between. Germline loops: CDR1 LNHDA, CDR2 SQIVND (reference sequence). This chain's CDR3 is CASNFQRGGEKLFF. The CDR3 DNA sequence: TGTGCCAGTAATTTCCAACGGGGAGGTGAAAAACTGTTTTTT.

The chain couples TRBV7-9 to TRBJ1-1; 7 positions agree with TRBD1. Germline assignment: CDR1 SEHNR and CDR2 FQNEAQ (reference sequence). This CDR3 comprises 14 residues. The V and J ends lost 4 bases and 5 bases, in that order; junction bases with no gene match: 7. DNA of the CDR3: TGTGCCAGCAGCTCGACAGGGTCGAAGACTGAAGCTTTCTTT. Translating it yields CASSSTGSKTEAFF. Filled out from reference TRBV7-9 and TRBJ1-1, the complete variable domain reads DTGVSQNPRHKITKRGQNVTFRCDPISEHNRLYWYRQTLGQGPEFLTYFQNEAQLEKSRLLSDRFSAERPKGSFSTLEIQRTEQGDSAMYLCASSSTGSKTEAFFGQGTRLTVV.

The CDR3 nucleotides are TGTGCCAGCAGCGTAGGAAGCGGGGGGGGCACAGATACGCAGTATTTT. Translation gives CASSVGSGGGTDTQYF. V usage is TRBV9 and J usage is TRBJ2-3; TRBD2 matches at 10 bases. Germline lookup yields CDR1 SGDLS and CDR2 YYNGEE. After removal of 0 bases from V and 1 base from J, the junction contained 2 bases not matched to a gene. The CDR3 runs to 16 residues.

The CDR3 spells CASSEGQGIGYTF. CDR3 nucleotides: TGCGCCAGCAGCGAGGGACAGGGGATAGGCTACACCTTC. This rearrangement joins TRBV5-1 to TRBJ1-2; 10 positions agree with TRBD1. With 4 bases clipped from V and 8 bases from J, the junction kept 5 bases outside the gene matches. CDR1 and CDR2 from the germline V gene are SGHRS and YFSETQ. CDR3 length: 13 amino acids.

This clone came up once. The gene calls are TRBV6-5 and TRBJ2-2; possibly TRBD2 for D (6 bases). This CDR3 comprises 15 residues. Trimming pared 5 bases from V and 7 bases from J, leaving 17 bases between. CDR1 is MNHEY and CDR2 is SVGAGI in the germline V gene. The CDR3 DNA sequence: TGTGCCAGCAGTCGTAAGGCGGGGTGGGGCGGGGAGCTGTTTTTT. Protein: CASSRKAGWGGELFF.

This sequence joins TRBV28 and TRBJ2-3, with 13 bases matching TRBD2. The CDR3 consists of 14 residues. The V gene's germline CDR1 is MDHEN and CDR2 SYDVKM. V shed 6 bases and J 8 bases; nucleotides not matched to a gene: 5. The CDR3: CASRRLAGGVTQYF. DNA of the CDR3: TGTGCCAGCAGGCGACTAGCGGGGGGAGTTACGCAGTATTTT. Using reference TRBV28 and TRBJ2-3 for the parts outside the CDR3, the full variable domain is DVKVTQSSRYLVKRTGEKVFLECVQDMDHENMFWYRQDPGLGLRLIYFSYDVKMKEKGDIPEGYSVSREKKERFSLILESASTNQTSMYLCASRRLAGGVTQYFGPGTRLTVL.

For the CDR3, the DNA is TGTGCCAGCAGCCTCGGCCTAGCGGGAGGCGCGACAGATACGCAGTATTTT. Encoded protein: CASSLGLAGGATDTQYF. The chain joins TRBV7-3 to TRBJ2-3, with 11 bases aligning to TRBD2. V lost 5 bases and J lost 3; bases outside the gene matches: 10. The CDR3 contains 17 residues. The germline V gene has CDR1 SGHTA and CDR2 FQGTGA.